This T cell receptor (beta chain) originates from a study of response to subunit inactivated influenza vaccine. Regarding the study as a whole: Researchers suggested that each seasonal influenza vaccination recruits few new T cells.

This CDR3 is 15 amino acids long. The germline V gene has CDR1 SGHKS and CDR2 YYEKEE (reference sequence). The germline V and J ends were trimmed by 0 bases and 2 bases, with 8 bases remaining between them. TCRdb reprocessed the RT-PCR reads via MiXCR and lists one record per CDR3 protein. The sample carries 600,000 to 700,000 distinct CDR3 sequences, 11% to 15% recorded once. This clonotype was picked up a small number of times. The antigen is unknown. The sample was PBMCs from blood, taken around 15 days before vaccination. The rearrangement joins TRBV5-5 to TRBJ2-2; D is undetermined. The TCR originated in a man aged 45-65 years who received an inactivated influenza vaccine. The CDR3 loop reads CASSLGTSNTGELFF. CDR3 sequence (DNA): TGTGCCAGCAGCTTGGGTACTTCTAACACCGGGGAGCTGTTTTTT.